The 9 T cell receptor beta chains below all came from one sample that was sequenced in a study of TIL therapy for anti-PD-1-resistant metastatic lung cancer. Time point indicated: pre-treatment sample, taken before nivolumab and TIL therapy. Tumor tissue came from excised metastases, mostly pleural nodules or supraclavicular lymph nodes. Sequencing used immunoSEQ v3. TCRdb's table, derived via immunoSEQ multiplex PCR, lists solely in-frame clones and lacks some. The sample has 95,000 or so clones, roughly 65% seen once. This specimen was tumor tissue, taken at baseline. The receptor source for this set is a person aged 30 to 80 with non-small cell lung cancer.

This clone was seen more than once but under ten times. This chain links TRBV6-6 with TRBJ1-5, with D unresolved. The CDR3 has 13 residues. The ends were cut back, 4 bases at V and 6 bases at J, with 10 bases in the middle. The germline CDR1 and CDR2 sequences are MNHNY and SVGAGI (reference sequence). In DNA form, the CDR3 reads TGTGCCAGCAGTTGGGAAGGCAGTCAGCCCCAGCATTTT. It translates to CASSWEGSQPQHF.

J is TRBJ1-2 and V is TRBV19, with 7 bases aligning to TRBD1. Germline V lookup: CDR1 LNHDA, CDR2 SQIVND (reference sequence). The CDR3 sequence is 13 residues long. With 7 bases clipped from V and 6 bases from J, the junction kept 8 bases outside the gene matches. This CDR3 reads CASTRQGQNGYTF. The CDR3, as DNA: TGTGCCAGTACCAGACAGGGACAGAATGGCTACACCTTC.

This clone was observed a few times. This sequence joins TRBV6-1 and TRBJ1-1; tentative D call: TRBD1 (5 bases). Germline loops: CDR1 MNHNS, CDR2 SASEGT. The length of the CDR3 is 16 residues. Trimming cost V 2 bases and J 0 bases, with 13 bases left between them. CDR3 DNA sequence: TGTGCCAGCAGTGAAAGAATGGCAGGGATGAACACTGAAGCTTTCTTT. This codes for CASSERMAGMNTEAFF.

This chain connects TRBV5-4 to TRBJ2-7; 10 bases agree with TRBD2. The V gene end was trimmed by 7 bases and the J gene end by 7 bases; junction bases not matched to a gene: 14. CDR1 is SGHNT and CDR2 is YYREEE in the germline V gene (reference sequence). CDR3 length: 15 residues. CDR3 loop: CASSSTSGPLGEQYF. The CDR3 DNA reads TGTGCCAGCTCATCGACTAGCGGGCCCCTGGGGGAGCAGTACTTC.

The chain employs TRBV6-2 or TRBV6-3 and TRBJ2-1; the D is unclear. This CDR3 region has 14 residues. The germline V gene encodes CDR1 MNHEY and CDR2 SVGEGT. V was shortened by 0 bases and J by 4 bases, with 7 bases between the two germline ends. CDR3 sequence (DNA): TGTGCCAGCAGTTACTCGCGCCTTTACAATGAGCAGTTCTTC. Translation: CASSYSRLYNEQFF.

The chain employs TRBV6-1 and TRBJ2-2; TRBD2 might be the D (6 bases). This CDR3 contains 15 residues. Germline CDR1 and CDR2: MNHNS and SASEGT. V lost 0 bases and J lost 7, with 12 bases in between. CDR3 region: CASSEAFTGVGELFF. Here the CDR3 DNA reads TGTGCCAGCAGTGAAGCGTTTACGGGGGTCGGGGAGCTGTTTTTT.

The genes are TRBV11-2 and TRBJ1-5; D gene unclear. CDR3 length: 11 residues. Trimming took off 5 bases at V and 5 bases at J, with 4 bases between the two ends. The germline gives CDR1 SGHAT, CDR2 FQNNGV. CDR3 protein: CASSPYQPQHF. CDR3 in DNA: TGTGCCAGCAGCCCGTATCAGCCCCAGCATTTT.

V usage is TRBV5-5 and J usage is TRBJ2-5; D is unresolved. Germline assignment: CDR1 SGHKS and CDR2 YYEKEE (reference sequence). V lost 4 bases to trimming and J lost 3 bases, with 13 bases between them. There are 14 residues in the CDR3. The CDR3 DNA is TGTGCCAGCAGCCCAATGGGCCGGGAAGAGACCCAGTACTTC. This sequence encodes CASSPMGREETQYF.

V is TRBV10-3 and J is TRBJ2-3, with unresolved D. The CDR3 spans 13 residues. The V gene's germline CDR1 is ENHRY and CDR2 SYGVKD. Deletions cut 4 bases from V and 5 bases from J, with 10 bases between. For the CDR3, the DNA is TGTGCCATCAGTGGGAGCTTCGGAGATACGCAGTATTTT. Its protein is CAISGSFGDTQYF.